This T cell receptor beta chain was sequenced during a study of OX40 agonist ivuxolimab in advanced cancers. For the study at large: Patients enrolled in dose escalation were diagnosed with hepatocellular carcinoma, melanoma, renal cell or head and neck cancer.

Study conclusions and caveats: CD4+ and CD8+ T cells in blood underwent clonal expansion by week 6 at 0.1 to 3.0 mg/kg.

As concerns this clone: The antigen is unknown.

Patients who had autoimmune disease history or got systemic immunosuppression were left out. Germline-derived CDR1 and CDR2 are PRHDT and FYEKMQ (reference sequence). Trimming shortened V by 1 base and J by 7 bases, and 25 bases separated the two germline ends. The CDR3 has 18 residues. Assay: immunoSEQ multiplex PCR; the TCRdb copy retains only in-frame clones and omits some. The repertoire holds 97,000 or so clones, with 90% as singletons. The material was CD4+ or CD8+ T cells sorted from blood, obtained in a trial of the OX40 agonist ivuxolimab. This clonotype originated in an adult with an advanced solid tumor such as melanoma, head and neck, liver or kidney cancer. V usage is TRBV13 and J usage is TRBJ1-1; the D gene is possibly TRBD1 (6 bases). CDR3 loop: CASSLDRVLWGLVGEAFF. In DNA form, the CDR3 reads TGTGCCAGCAGCTTAGATCGAGTTCTATGGGGGCTTGTCGGTGAAGCTTTCTTT.